This T cell receptor beta chain originates from a study of T-cell reconstitution after alpha-beta-depleted transplantation in children. This clonotype was detected ten times or more. During its preparation, the TCRbeta library received unique molecular identifiers. In TCRdb, the PCR reads were re-called with MiXCR into one record per CDR3 protein. The table includes 190,000 or so distinct CDR3 sequences, 6.5% to 7.5% detected once. Trimming removed 6 bases from V and 4 bases from J, with 9 bases in between. The CDR3 loop spans 12 amino acids. Germline CDR1 reads MNHEY; CDR2 reads SVGAGI. The origin of this receptor is a human donor who donated a stem cell graft to a child with Wiskott-Aldrich syndrome. This material consisted of PBMCs from the stem cell graft donor, taken from the stem cell graft. The chain has TRBV6-5 and TRBJ1-2; possible D gene TRBD1, 6 bases. The CDR3 here is CASRLQGYGYTF. The CDR3 DNA is TGTGCCAGCAGGTTACAGGGCTATGGCTACACCTTC.